One sample yielded the 3 T cell receptor beta chains listed below, sequenced in a study of cytomegalovirus exposure and HLA in healthy donors. Vbeta (60) and Jbeta (13) primers were used in the PCR. Some clones are missing from TCRdb's copy, which holds only in-frame ones; the method was immunoSEQ multiplex PCR. This sample's table has roughly 120,000 clones. The sample taken for sequencing was PBMCs. The receptors were gathered from a man aged 25 to 45 in good health and CMV-seronegative.

The rearrangement links TRBV5-1 to TRBJ1-5; 7 positions agree with TRBD1. V dropped 4 bases and J dropped 3; count of bases not matched to a gene: 4. CDR1 is SGHRS and CDR2 is YFSETQ in the germline V gene. The CDR3 consists of 14 residues. Here the CDR3 reads CASSATGFNQPQHF. For the CDR3, the DNA is TGCGCCAGCAGCGCGACAGGGTTCAATCAGCCCCAGCATTTT.

The CDR3 bases are TGTGCCAGCAGTCGGACTAGCGGGAGTGGGAATGAGCAGTTCTTC. Its protein product is CASSRTSGSGNEQFF. The chain employs TRBV6-4 and TRBJ2-1; 13 bases map to TRBD2. The V segment lost 5 bases and the J segment 7 bases; nucleotides outside the gene matches: 5. Germline CDR1 and CDR2: MRHNA and SNTAGT. The CDR3 totals 15 residues.

V usage is TRBV5-5 and J usage is TRBJ2-7; TRBD1 might be the D (6 bases). The CDR3 is made up of 15 amino acids. V lost 0 bases and J lost 6, with 16 bases in between. Germline lookup yields CDR1 SGHKS and CDR2 YYEKEE (reference sequence). This CDR3 reads CASSLALYRESEQYF. The CDR3 coding sequence is TGTGCCAGCAGCTTGGCCCTTTACAGGGAAAGCGAGCAGTACTTC. Complete variable domain (other parts from reference TRBV5-5 and TRBJ2-7): DAGVTQSPTHLIKTRGQQVTLRCSPISGHKSVSWYQQVLGQGPQFIFQYYEKEERGRGNFPDRFSARQFPNYSSELNVNALLLGDSALYLCASSLALYRESEQYFGPGTRLTVT.